This T cell receptor (beta chain) derives from a study of response to subunit inactivated influenza vaccine. TCRdb re-called the RT-PCR reads through MiXCR, storing one row per CDR3 protein. The sample shows about 540,000 distinct CDR3 sequences, approximately 24% of them seen only once. Germline V gene sequence: CDR1 MNHNS, CDR2 SASEGT. The CDR3 runs 13 residues. The ends lost 7 bases at V and 4 bases at J; junction bases unmatched: 5. These data also featured in a second study, about T cells expressing NK-cell markers. As that report states: TCR beta cDNA was made by 5'RACE template switching with UMIs.

Sequencing used CD4+ T cells sorted from PBMCs, obtained 11 to 12 days after vaccination. The sequence was obtained from a man aged 50 or older who received an inactivated influenza vaccine. V gene TRBV6-1 combines with J gene TRBJ2-3; TRBD1 agrees at 7 bases. The CDR3 nucleotides read TGTGCCAGCACTGGGACAGTTGCAGATACGCAGTATTTT. It yields the protein CASTGTVADTQYF.